This record concerns one T cell receptor beta chain sequence. Its target is unknown. The data are from a study of T-cell reconstitution after alpha-beta-depleted transplantation in children. Regarding the study as a whole: At the one-year point after transplant, T-cell counts and TCRbeta diversity were found to come mostly from T cells that had been newly produced. It was surviving recipient T cells and thymic progenitors that gave some patients high TCRbeta diversity at day 60. Several hundred expanded graft clones reportedly supplied alpha-beta T cells about two months after transplant.

V shed 5 bases, J shed 7 bases, and the junction held 6 bases outside the gene matches. Germline V lookup: CDR1 LNHDA, CDR2 SQIVND (reference sequence). This CDR3 has 15 amino acids. The authors prepared the TCRbeta library with unique molecular identifiers. MiXCR, applied by TCRdb to the PCR reads, yields one record per CDR3 protein. The sample holds fewer than 550,000 distinct CDR3 sequences; around 16% are singletons and the top ten take 25% to 30%. This rearrangement joins TRBV19 to TRBJ2-1, with 12 bases matching TRBD2. The clonotype comes from a boy in the first two years of life who had a stem cell transplant for Wiskott-Aldrich syndrome, so the T cells may come from the graft donor. The material was PBMCs, mostly from graft donor cells, obtained 360 days after TCRalphabeta/CD19-depleted stem cell transplant. The CDR3 loop is CASSALAGGRNEQFF. The CDR3 coding sequence is TGTGCCAGTAGTGCACTAGCGGGAGGCCGGAATGAGCAGTTCTTC.